These T cell receptor beta chains were read from a single sample in a study of radiotherapy plus CTLA-4 blockade in lung cancer. The table came from immunoSEQ multiplex PCR; TCRdb's copy has only in-frame clones and leaves some out. The sample has 75,000 to 100,000 clones, around 90% seen once. The specimen was peripheral blood, collected from a patient treated with radiotherapy plus ipilimumab. These receptors were taken from a human donor with non-small cell lung cancer that progressed on radiotherapy plus ipilimumab. Each CDR3 is given with its conserved first and last residue. D genes are given only for firm matches. Clone sizes are given selectively: once, few, many, or a class where the clone is expanded.

DNA: TGCGCCAGCAGCCGGTCAGAGATCGGTGAGCAGTTCTTC
CDR3: CASSRSEIGEQFF
J: TRBJ2-1
V: TRBV5-1
size: .
D: .

DNA: TGTGCCAGTAGTATAGCCCGAAATGAGCAGTTCTTC
CDR3: CASSIARNEQFF
J: TRBJ2-1
V: TRBV19
size: few
D: .

DNA: TGTGCCAGCAAACTACAGGGGGAGCTTAGCACAGATACGCAGTATTTT
CDR3: CASKLQGELSTDTQYF
J: TRBJ2-3
V: TRBV6-6
size: .
D: TRBD1

DNA: TGTGCCAGCAGCGGACGACAGGGGAACACTGAAGCTTTCTTT
CDR3: CASSGRQGNTEAFF
J: TRBJ1-1
V: TRBV7-9
size: .
D: TRBD1

DNA: TGTGCCAGCAGCTCCCGGACAGGCCAAGAGACCCAGTACTTC
CDR3: CASSSRTGQETQYF
J: TRBJ2-5
V: TRBV11-3
size: .
D: TRBD1

DNA: TGTGCCAGCAGCCCGGCCGGGACTAGCGTCACAGATACGCAGTATTTT
CDR3: CASSPAGTSVTDTQYF
J: TRBJ2-3
V: TRBV5-4
size: once
D: TRBD2

DNA: TGTGCCGGGGGGAGGGGTAACTATGGCTACACCTTC
CDR3: CAGGRGNYGYTF
J: TRBJ1-2
V: TRBV30
size: .
D: .

DNA: TGTGCCAGCAGCCCAAGGTCGATGAACACTGAAGCTTTCTTT
CDR3: CASSPRSMNTEAFF
J: TRBJ1-1
V: TRBV7-2
size: .
D: .

DNA: TGTGCCTGGAGTCCCCGGACGGGGGCTAATGAAAAACTGTTTTTT
CDR3: CAWSPRTGANEKLFF
J: TRBJ1-4
V: TRBV30
size: .
D: .

DNA: TGTGCCACCAGCAGAGGGGGCGGGGGCGGCTTTAATGAGCAGTTCTTC
CDR3: CATSRGGGGGFNEQFF
J: TRBJ2-1
V: TRBV15
size: .
D: .

DNA: TGCGCCAGCAGCCAGCGGTCAGTTGGGCCTAATGAAAAACTGTTTTTT
CDR3: CASSQRSVGPNEKLFF
J: TRBJ1-4
V: TRBV4-1
size: few
D: .

DNA: TGTGCCAGCTCAAGACTAGCGGGAGGGCCTAATAATGAGCAGTTCTTC
CDR3: CASSRLAGGPNNEQFF
J: TRBJ2-1
V: TRBV18
size: .
D: TRBD2

DNA: TGTGCCAGTAGTATGAGAGCGGGAGGGAGCACAGATACGCAGTATTTT
CDR3: CASSMRAGGSTDTQYF
J: TRBJ2-3
V: TRBV19
size: .
D: TRBD2

DNA: TGTGCCAGCAGTCCGTCCGGTGAGACAGGGCAGGCAGATACGCAGTATTTT
CDR3: CASSPSGETGQADTQYF
J: TRBJ2-3
V: TRBV28
size: once
D: TRBD1

DNA: TGTGCCAGTAGTAGGGACCATCAAGGCAATGAGCAGTTCTTC
CDR3: CASSRDHQGNEQFF
J: TRBJ2-1
V: TRBV19
size: .
D: .

DNA: TGTGCCAGCTCACCCCTGATCCTAGATACGCAGTATTTT
CDR3: CASSPLILDTQYF
J: TRBJ2-3
V: TRBV18
size: once
D: .

DNA: TGTGCCAGCAGCCAAGTCACTAGCGGGAGAGGTACCGGGGAGCTGTTTTTT
CDR3: CASSQVTSGRGTGELFF
J: TRBJ2-2
V: TRBV4-2
size: few
D: TRBD2

DNA: TGCGCCAGCAGCCCAGCCGGGGCGGGAAGTACCTACGAGCAGTACTTC
CDR3: CASSPAGAGSTYEQYF
J: TRBJ2-7
V: TRBV4-1
size: .
D: .

DNA: TGTGCCTGGTCCCGAGGGCTGAACACTGAAGCTTTCTTT
CDR3: CAWSRGLNTEAFF
J: TRBJ1-1
V: TRBV30
size: .
D: .

DNA: TGTGCCAGCAGTGGCTCCGAGCAGTACTTC
CDR3: CASSGSEQYF
J: TRBJ2-7
V: TRBV2
size: .
D: .

DNA: TGTGCCAGCAGCTCACTTTGGAACACCGGGGAGCTGTTTTTT
CDR3: CASSSLWNTGELFF
J: TRBJ2-2
V: TRBV7-8
size: .
D: .

DNA: TGCGCCAGCAGCCAAGAGGGGTATAGGGATCTCTACGAGCAGTACTTC
CDR3: CASSQEGYRDLYEQYF
J: TRBJ2-7
V: TRBV4-1
size: once
D: .

DNA: TGTGCCAGCAGACCCCCACTAGACCTCAATGAGCAGTTCTTC
CDR3: CASRPPLDLNEQFF
J: TRBJ2-1
V: TRBV6-1
size: .
D: .

DNA: TGTGCCATCAGGATACAGGGGGCTAACTATGGCTACACCTTC
CDR3: CAIRIQGANYGYTF
J: TRBJ1-2
V: TRBV10-3
size: few
D: TRBD1

DNA: TGTGCCAGCAGTGACCCTCTAGGACTAGCGGGAGCAGATACGCAGTATTTT
CDR3: CASSDPLGLAGADTQYF
J: TRBJ2-3
V: TRBV25-1
size: once
D: TRBD2

DNA: TGTGCCAGCAGCTCAACTACTAGCGGGATTCAGTTCTTC
CDR3: CASSSTTSGIQFF
J: TRBJ2-1
V: TRBV11-3
size: .
D: TRBD2

DNA: TGTGCCAGCAGCTTACAGAGGAACACCGGGGAGCTGTTTTTT
CDR3: CASSLQRNTGELFF
J: TRBJ2-2
V: TRBV7-2
size: few
D: .

DNA: TGTGCCATCAGTGGGGCCGGGTTAACCATGAACACTGAAGCTTTCTTT
CDR3: CAISGAGLTMNTEAFF
J: TRBJ1-1
V: TRBV10-3
size: .
D: .

DNA: TGTGCCAGCAGGATTGTCAGGACAGGGGGCTACACCGGGGAGCTGTTTTTT
CDR3: CASRIVRTGGYTGELFF
J: TRBJ2-2
V: TRBV28
size: .
D: TRBD1

DNA: TGTGCCAGCAGCTCTCGGGGAAACAATGAGCAGTTCTTC
CDR3: CASSSRGNNEQFF
J: TRBJ2-1
V: TRBV6-1
size: .
D: .

DNA: TGCGCCAGCAGCTTGGCGGGACAGGGAACAGATACGCAGTATTTT
CDR3: CASSLAGQGTDTQYF
J: TRBJ2-3
V: TRBV5-1
size: .
D: TRBD1

DNA: TGCGCCAGCAGCTTGCGTCTAGCTGGAGAGACCCAGTACTTC
CDR3: CASSLRLAGETQYF
J: TRBJ2-5
V: TRBV5-1
size: .
D: .

DNA: TGTGCCAGCAGCTCTACAGGGCTTGGCACTGAAGCTTTCTTT
CDR3: CASSSTGLGTEAFF
J: TRBJ1-1
V: TRBV9
size: .
D: .

DNA: TGTGCCAGCAGTGTACTAGCGGCTAGCACAGATACGCAGTATTTT
CDR3: CASSVLAASTDTQYF
J: TRBJ2-3
V: TRBV6-1
size: .
D: TRBD2

DNA: TGTGCCAGCAGCTTGTTCGGAGGAAATCCCTACGAGCAGTACTTC
CDR3: CASSLFGGNPYEQYF
J: TRBJ2-7
V: TRBV5-6
size: .
D: .

DNA: TGTGCCAGCAGCACCCGGACTAGCGGGAGCCGTGAGAACGAGCAGTACTTC
CDR3: CASSTRTSGSRENEQYF
J: TRBJ2-7
V: TRBV11-2
size: once
D: TRBD2

DNA: TGCGCCAGCAGCTTTGGAGCAAGGACAGGGGGGCTCAACACCGGGGAGCTGTTTTTT
CDR3: CASSFGARTGGLNTGELFF
J: TRBJ2-2
V: TRBV5-1
size: .
D: TRBD1

DNA: TGTGCCAGCTACCCCAGGGGCGGAACAGGGTTTCACACAGATACGCAGTATTTT
CDR3: CASYPRGGTGFHTDTQYF
J: TRBJ2-3
V: TRBV28
size: .
D: .

DNA: TGTGCCAGCAGCCCGGCTACCAACTCTGGAAACACCATATATTTT
CDR3: CASSPATNSGNTIYF
J: TRBJ1-3
V: TRBV7-9
size: .
D: .

DNA: TGTGCCAGCAGCTTGGACCACCGGACTAGCACCATGGGGGAGCTGTTTTTT
CDR3: CASSLDHRTSTMGELFF
J: TRBJ2-2
V: TRBV5-4
size: .
D: TRBD2

DNA: TGTGCCATCAGGGGGACAGGGGTTCACTACTCTGGAAACACCATATATTTT
CDR3: CAIRGTGVHYSGNTIYF
J: TRBJ1-3
V: TRBV10-3
size: .
D: TRBD1

DNA: TGTGCCAGCAGCCAAGATGAAGGAGACACTGAAGCTTTCTTT
CDR3: CASSQDEGDTEAFF
J: TRBJ1-1
V: TRBV5-4
size: .
D: .

DNA: TGTGCCAGCAGCTCTACAGGGACCCACACCGGGGAGCTGTTTTTT
CDR3: CASSSTGTHTGELFF
J: TRBJ2-2
V: TRBV7-6
size: .
D: .

DNA: TGTGCCACGCGTGGGACTTGGAACACCGGGGAGCTGTTTTTT
CDR3: CATRGTWNTGELFF
J: TRBJ2-2
V: TRBV27
size: .
D: .

DNA: TGTGCCAGCAGCTCAGATGGGGGACCCTCCTCTGAGCAGTTCTTC
CDR3: CASSSDGGPSSEQFF
J: TRBJ2-1
V: TRBV7-8
size: .
D: .

DNA: TGTGCCAGCAGCGTAGGGGCGGGAGGGATAGAGGGCGAGCAGTACTTC
CDR3: CASSVGAGGIEGEQYF
J: TRBJ2-7
V: TRBV9
size: once
D: TRBD2

DNA: TGTGCCAGCTCACCATCTAGGACCGGGCCTGTCGGAACTGAAGCTTTCTTT
CDR3: CASSPSRTGPVGTEAFF
J: TRBJ1-1
V: TRBV18
size: .
D: .

DNA: TGTGCCATCCTACCACAGGGGGCCCAGAACACTGAAGCTTTCTTT
CDR3: CAILPQGAQNTEAFF
J: TRBJ1-1
V: TRBV10-3
size: .
D: TRBD1

DNA: TGCGCCAGCAGCCACGGGGCGGCTTTACAGCGCGCCGGGGAGCTGTTTTTT
CDR3: CASSHGAALQRAGELFF
J: TRBJ2-2
V: TRBV5-1
size: .
D: .

DNA: TGCGCCAGCAGCCAAGGGGTATGGCAGCCCCAGCATTTT
CDR3: CASSQGVWQPQHF
J: TRBJ1-5
V: TRBV4-1
size: .
D: .

DNA: TGTGCCAGCAGTGATCCTGGACAGGGGGCGCTTGGCTACACCTTC
CDR3: CASSDPGQGALGYTF
J: TRBJ1-2
V: TRBV25-1
size: .
D: TRBD1

DNA: TGTGCCAGCAGCTTTAAACCCCCAGATACGCAGTATTTT
CDR3: CASSFKPPDTQYF
J: TRBJ2-3
V: TRBV5-8
size: .
D: .

DNA: TGTGCCAGCAGCCCCGGACAGGGCGAGCAGTACTTC
CDR3: CASSPGQGEQYF
J: TRBJ2-7
V: TRBV5-6
size: few
D: TRBD1

DNA: TGTGCCTGGAGTGTATCCGCCCGGGCCCGCCGTGAGGTGTTTTTT
CDR3: CAWSVSARARREVFF
J: TRBJ1-4
V: TRBV30
size: once
D: .

DNA: TGTGCCAGCAGTGAAGCTGGGAGGACAGTCCTCGTCTTCGATGAGCAGTTCTTC
CDR3: CASSEAGRTVLVFDEQFF
J: TRBJ2-1
V: TRBV6-1
size: .
D: .

DNA: TGTGCCAGCAGCTCAGTCAAGACTAGCGGGTTGTACAATGAGCAGTTCTTC
CDR3: CASSSVKTSGLYNEQFF
J: TRBJ2-1
V: TRBV7-8
size: .
D: TRBD2